The 26 T cell receptor beta chains in this list originate from one sample, sequenced in a study of blood T cell repertoires in COVID-19. Profiling relied on immunoSEQ multiplex PCR, and the TCRdb table lists in-frame clones only, not all of them. The table records approximately 180,000 clones, 88% of them present only once. The sample comprised peripheral blood. These receptors came from a human donor in a cohort sampled during active COVID-19.

V is TRBV28 and J is TRBJ2-7, with 7 nucleotides matching TRBD2. V lost 3 bases to trimming and J lost 5 bases; unmatched junction nucleotides: 13. This CDR3 spans 16 amino acids. Germline CDR1 reads MDHEN; CDR2 reads SYDVKM. CDR3 in amino acids: CASSFEPSGAWNEQYF. CDR3 nucleotides: TGTGCCAGCAGTTTTGAGCCCAGCGGGGCCTGGAACGAGCAGTACTTC.

This clone appeared a single time. The chain links TRBV7-6 to TRBJ1-6, with a weak D call TRBD1 (6 bases). The CDR3 runs 15 residues. The V and J ends lost 5 bases and 6 bases respectively, with 14 bases between them. The germline CDR1 and CDR2 sequences are SGHVS and FNYEAQ. CDR3 nucleotides: TGTGCCAGCAGCGCAGACAGGTCCCTTAATTCACCCCTCCACTTT. Translation gives CASSADRSLNSPLHF.

As to this clone: This CDR3 is also generated by other DNA sequences in the sample. J is TRBJ1-2 and V is TRBV9, with D unclear. The CDR3 runs 13 residues. The V gene lost 0 bases and the J gene lost 2 bases, with 5 bases spanning the gap. Germline loops: CDR1 SGDLS, CDR2 YYNGEE. CDR3 nucleotides: TGTGCCAGCAGCGTAGACAGAAACTATGGCTACACCTTC. Amino acid sequence: CASSVDRNYGYTF.

The chain combines TRBV28 with TRBJ1-2, with 7 bases aligning to TRBD1. The V and J ends lost 8 bases and 6 bases, in that order; junction bases with no gene match: 6. CDR3 length equals 12 residues. Germline loops: CDR1 MDHEN, CDR2 SYDVKM. The CDR3 sequence is CASRQGRDGYTF. In DNA form, the CDR3 reads TGTGCCAGCCGACAGGGCAGGGATGGCTACACCTTC.

This clone was counted once. The V call is TRBV7-8, the J call TRBJ2-5, with 8 nucleotides matching TRBD2. This CDR3 has 15 amino acids. V gave up 5 bases and J gave up 2 bases; unmatched junction bases: 7. Germline CDR1 reads SGHVS; CDR2 reads FQNEAQ. The CDR3 region is CASSPIGGGQETQYF. In DNA form, the CDR3 reads TGTGCCAGCAGCCCGATCGGGGGGGGTCAAGAGACCCAGTACTTC.

The gene calls are TRBV6-5 and TRBJ1-1, with a weak D call TRBD1 (5 bases). Germline V lookup: CDR1 MNHEY, CDR2 SVGAGI. V lost 3 bases and J 5 bases, leaving 10 bases between the germline ends. The CDR3 contains 13 residues. The CDR3 spells CASSYLGGTEAFF. CDR3 nucleotide sequence: TGTGCCAGCAGTTATCTGGGGGGAACTGAAGCTTTCTTT.

The chain carries TRBV15 and TRBJ2-5; D gene ambiguous. The V end lost 1 base, the J end lost 2 bases, and 11 bases lay between the germline ends. Germline V gene data show CDR1 as LNHNV and CDR2 as YYDKDF (reference sequence). The CDR3 has 15 amino acids. CDR3 nucleotides: TGTGCCACCAGCAGAGTTGTAAGCGATCAAGAGACCCAGTACTTC. Encoded protein: CATSRVVSDQETQYF.

This chain links TRBV5-1 with TRBJ2-5; D possibly corresponds to TRBD1 (5 bases). Germline V gives CDR1 SGHRS, CDR2 YFSETQ. V was pared by 4 bases and J by 2 bases, with 18 bases between. This CDR3 has 16 residues. Here the CDR3 reads CASSRDSGRGQETQYF. For the CDR3, the DNA is TGCGCCAGCAGCAGGGATTCAGGGCGCGGTCAAGAGACCCAGTACTTC.

This chain uses TRBV12-3 or TRBV12-4 with TRBJ2-7; no reliable D call. Trimming removed 5 bases from V and 2 bases from J, with 7 bases in between. CDR3 size: 12 residues. CDR3 sequence (DNA): TGTGCCAGCAGTAGCGTCACCTACGAGCAGTACTTC. This translates into CASSSVTYEQYF.

This CDR3 is CASVGQSHRQPQHF. CDR3 sequence (DNA): TGTGCCAGCGTGGGACAATCTCACCGTCAGCCCCAGCATTTT. The chain has TRBV6-5 and TRBJ1-5, with D perhaps TRBD1 (6 bases). CDR1 is MNHEY and CDR2 is SVGAGI in the germline V gene. This CDR3 has 14 residues. V lost 8 bases to trimming and J lost 6 bases, with 17 bases between them.

The chain is built from TRBV7-2 and TRBJ2-7, with 9 bases identical to TRBD1. Unmatched junction bases numbered 10, after V lost 4 bases and J lost 3 bases. The CDR3 extends over 16 amino acids. In germline, CDR1 is SGHTA, CDR2 FQGNSA. This CDR3 reads CASSSQVGTGNYEQYF. As DNA, the CDR3 is TGTGCCAGCAGCTCCCAAGTAGGGACAGGGAACTACGAGCAGTACTTC.

CDR3 sequence: CAISGVGQGYEQYF. As DNA, the CDR3 is TGTGCCATCAGTGGGGTGGGACAGGGGTACGAGCAGTACTTC. The chain is built from TRBV10-3 and TRBJ2-7; 10 nucleotides agree with TRBD1. The CDR3 spans 14 residues. Germline CDR1 ENHRY, CDR2 SYGVKD. Germline trimming cut 4 bases from V and 4 bases from J; bases unmatched to any gene: 4.

The chain employs TRBV6-5 and TRBJ2-1; D unclear. The CDR3 has 12 residues. Germline V gene data show CDR1 as MNHEY and CDR2 as SVGAGI. Trimming removed 4 bases at V and 4 bases at J, with 5 bases between. CDR3: CASSSRYNEQFF. The CDR3 DNA reads TGTGCCAGCAGTTCCAGGTACAATGAGCAGTTCTTC.

The rearrangement links TRBV19 to TRBJ2-7; D is possibly TRBD2 (5 bases). V lost 1 base, J lost 5 bases, and 12 bases lay in between. The CDR3 is 14 amino acids. Germline values: CDR1 LNHDA, CDR2 SQIVND (reference sequence). DNA of the CDR3: TGTGCCAGTAGTATAGTCAGTTCGGAGGACGAGCAGTACTTC. It translates to CASSIVSSEDEQYF.

The chain carries TRBV29-1 and TRBJ1-3, with a possible D match to TRBD1 (5 bases). This CDR3 region has 13 residues. V was clipped by 7 bases and J by 2 bases, with 12 bases between them. Per germline, CDR1 SQVTM and CDR2 ANQGSEA. Here the CDR3 reads CSATTAPGNTIYF. In nucleotides, the CDR3 is TGCAGCGCAACGACAGCTCCTGGAAACACCATATATTTT.

The chain employs TRBV18 and TRBJ2-7; 8 positions match TRBD1. The CDR3 contains 14 residues. With V trimmed by 4 bases and J by 5 bases, 7 bases remained unmatched. CDR1 is KGHSH and CDR2 is LQKENI in the germline V gene. CDR3 in DNA: TGTGCCAGCTCACGGACAGGGAGTCCCCACGAGCAGTACTTC. This sequence encodes CASSRTGSPHEQYF.

V gene TRBV9 combines with J gene TRBJ2-5, with TRBD2 matching over 11 bases. This CDR3 comprises 14 residues. Germline lookup yields CDR1 SGDLS and CDR2 YYNGEE. The trim removed 7 bases at V and 5 bases at J, leaving 7 bases unmatched. In DNA form, the CDR3 reads TGTGCCAGCGGTAGCGGGGGGGCCGGGGAGACCCAGTACTTC. It yields the protein CASGSGGAGETQYF.

The V and J genes are TRBV7-9 and TRBJ1-1, with D perhaps matching TRBD1 (5 bases). CDR3 length: 17 residues. V was clipped by 1 base and J by 0 bases, with 15 bases between them. Germline-derived CDR1 and CDR2 are SEHNR and FQNEAQ (reference sequence). CDR3 loop: CASSLGTGGLMNTEAFF. CDR3 sequence (DNA): TGTGCCAGCAGCTTAGGGACGGGGGGATTAATGAACACTGAAGCTTTCTTT.

This chain connects TRBV21-1 to TRBJ2-1; the DNA was not compared with TRBD2, the D call given in the table. TRBV21-1 is designated a pseudogene. This CDR3 contains 15 residues. The CDR3 bases are TGTGCCAGCAGCAAAAGGGCGGGGGGGCGTAATGAGCAGTTCTTC. Its protein is CASSKRAGGRNEQFF.

The V call is TRBV7-9, the J call TRBJ2-3; 8 bases line up with TRBD1. The CDR3 is 14 amino acids. V shed 5 bases, J shed 3 bases, and the junction held 4 bases outside the gene matches. CDR1 is SEHNR and CDR2 is FQNEAQ in the germline V gene (reference sequence). This CDR3 is CASSRQGPTDTQYF. The CDR3 DNA reads TGTGCCAGCAGCCGACAGGGGCCGACAGATACGCAGTATTTT.

This chain links TRBV5-1 with TRBJ2-3; TRBD2 aligns across 11 bases. Trimming took 0 bases from V and 6 from J; bases not matched to a gene: 6. The CDR3 has 16 amino acids. Per the germline V gene, CDR1 is SGHRS and CDR2 is YFSETQ. The CDR3 sequence: CASSLGSGGAGDTQYF. For the CDR3, the DNA is TGCGCCAGCAGCTTGGGTAGCGGGGGGGCCGGGGATACGCAGTATTTT.

This clone was found once. The chain's CDR3 is CASSQESRGAYGYTF. The CDR3 DNA sequence: TGCGCCAGCAGCCAAGAGTCGCGGGGAGCCTATGGCTACACCTTC. The V gene is TRBV4-3, the J gene TRBJ1-2; no clear D. The CDR3 runs 15 residues. Germline V gene lookup returns CDR1 LGHNA and CDR2 YSLEER. V lost 0 bases and J 4 bases, leaving 12 bases between the germline ends.

The V gene is TRBV19, the J gene TRBJ2-4; possibly TRBD2 for D (5 bases). The CDR3 length is 17 residues. Germline V CDR1 and CDR2: LNHDA, SQIVND (reference sequence). The V gene lost 1 base and the J gene lost 0 bases, with 13 bases spanning the gap. The CDR3 is CASSIVEGNLAKNIQYF. The CDR3 DNA is TGTGCCAGTAGTATAGTCGAGGGAAATTTAGCCAAAAACATTCAGTACTTC.

This sequence joins TRBV19 and TRBJ1-2; 7 bases align to TRBD1. The CDR3 contains 13 residues. Germline values: CDR1 LNHDA, CDR2 SQIVND (reference sequence). The ends lost 5 bases at V and 2 bases at J; junction bases unmatched: 2. CDR3 nucleotide sequence: TGTGCCAGTAGTGACAGGGCCAACTATGGCTACACCTTC. It encodes CASSDRANYGYTF.

The J gene is TRBJ2-1, the V gene TRBV9; D is possibly TRBD1 (6 bases). Looked up from germline, CDR1 is SGDLS and CDR2 is YYNGEE. Trimming cost V 3 bases and J 3 bases, with 13 bases left between them. The CDR3 has 15 residues. CDR3 region: CASSADSGYYNEQFF. CDR3 DNA sequence: TGTGCCAGCAGCGCGGACAGCGGCTACTACAATGAGCAGTTCTTC.

This rearrangement joins TRBV7-2 to TRBJ1-5, with 9 nucleotides matching TRBD1. CDR1 is SGHTA and CDR2 is FQGNSA in the germline V gene. With V trimmed by 5 bases and J by 3 bases, 5 bases remained unmatched. The CDR3 is 15 amino acids. CDR3 amino acids: CASSLTGGNNQPQHF. The DNA of the CDR3 is TGTGCCAGCAGCCTCACAGGGGGCAACAATCAGCCCCAGCATTTT.